What follows are 23 T cell receptor beta chains derived from one specimen sequenced in a study of response to subunit inactivated influenza vaccine. TCRdb itself ran the RT-PCR reads through MiXCR, one entry per CDR3 protein. The sample shows more than 550,000 distinct CDR3 sequences, approximately 12% of them seen only once. Sequenced material: PBMCs from blood, taken on the day of vaccination. The origin of the receptors is a man aged 45-65 years who received an inactivated influenza vaccine.

At least ten counts were recorded for this clonotype. The J gene is TRBJ1-2, the V gene TRBV29-1; 7 bases align to TRBD1. Germline assignment: CDR1 SQVTM and CDR2 ANQGSEA. Germline trimming cut 4 bases from V and 3 bases from J; bases unmatched to any gene: 11. This CDR3 is built from 15 residues. The CDR3 DNA is TGCAGCGTTGGCCCCAAGTTCGACAGGGACTATGGCTACACCTTC. It is translated as CSVGPKFDRDYGYTF.

This clonotype showed up just a few times. This chain links TRBV7-9 with TRBJ2-1; D remains unclear. Trimming removed 8 bases from V and 3 bases from J, with 8 bases in between. Germline V gene lookup returns CDR1 SEHNR and CDR2 FQNEAQ (reference sequence). This CDR3 has 12 residues. The CDR3: CASAEDYNEQFF. CDR3 nucleotide sequence: TGTGCCAGCGCCGAGGACTACAATGAGCAGTTCTTC.

This clonotype was observed at least ten times. The chain links TRBV4-3 to TRBJ1-6, with 7 bases aligning to TRBD1. The CDR3 is 17 amino acids. Germline-derived CDR1 and CDR2 are LGHNA and YSLEER. V was clipped by 0 bases and J by 7 bases; unmatched bases: 9. The CDR3 region has the DNA TGCGCCAGCAGCCAAGAGCCGGTGGGAGGGGGCAATTCACCCCTCCACTTT. It yields the protein CASSQEPVGGGNSPLHF.

The chain employs TRBV4-3 and TRBJ1-2; D not certain. Deletions cut 3 bases from V and 3 bases from J, with 8 bases between. Per the germline V gene, CDR1 is LGHNA and CDR2 is YSLEER. This CDR3 is built from 13 residues. CDR3 in DNA: TGCGCCAGCAGCCAGTCCCTGTACTATGGCTACACCTTC. Translated, it gives CASSQSLYYGYTF.

The chain carries TRBV29-1 and TRBJ2-3; no clear D. Germline lookup yields CDR1 SQVTM and CDR2 ANQGSEA. This CDR3 is built from 10 residues. V lost 8 bases to trimming and J lost 0 bases, with 3 bases between them. Here the CDR3 DNA reads TGCAGCCCCAGCACAGATACGCAGTATTTT. Translated: CSPSTDTQYF.

V is TRBV18 and J is TRBJ2-7, with D tentatively TRBD1 (5 bases). Trimming left V 3 bases short and J 3 bases short, with 12 bases between. In germline, CDR1 is KGHSH, CDR2 LQKENI. This CDR3 is built from 14 residues. The CDR3 bases are TGTGCCAGCTCACCGACAGTAACGATCTACGAGCAGTACTTC. Translating gives CASSPTVTIYEQYF.

This sequence joins TRBV9 and TRBJ2-3, with D possibly matching TRBD2 (6 bases). V gave up 0 bases and J gave up 0 bases, with 11 bases separating them. The CDR3 runs to 16 residues. CDR1 is SGDLS, CDR2 YYNGEE, per germline. The DNA for the CDR3 is TGTGCCAGCAGCGTAGGGACTATTACTAGCACAGATACGCAGTATTTT. Translation: CASSVGTITSTDTQYF. Looking up the rest from reference TRBV9 and TRBJ2-3 gives the full variable domain: DSGVTQTPKHLITATGQRVTLRCSPRSGDLSVYWYQQSLDQGLQFLIQYYNGEERAKGNILERFSAQQFPDLHSELNLSSLELGDSALYFCASSVGTITSTDTQYFGPGTRLTVL.

Sample share makes this clonotype medium-sized. Possible read error: a much larger clone is one base away. CDR3 protein: CTSSFGPVGGRIPYNEQFF. The CDR3 nucleotides are TGTACCAGCAGTTTCGGGCCTGTCGGCGGGAGGATACCCTACAATGAGCAGTTCTTC. This chain joins TRBV12-3 or TRBV12-4 and TRBJ2-1; 8 nucleotides agree with TRBD2. The CDR3 sequence is 19 residues long.

This clonotype was detected only a few times. The chain combines TRBV6-2 or TRBV6-3 with TRBJ2-4; D ambiguous. Germline lookup yields CDR1 MNHEY and CDR2 SVGEGT. The V and J ends lost 1 base and 5 bases respectively, with 15 bases between them. CDR3 length: 16 amino acids. CDR3 region: CASSYFYPSRENIQYF. Here the CDR3 DNA reads TGTGCCAGCAGTTACTTTTATCCCTCCCGGGAAAACATTCAGTACTTC.

V is TRBV29-1 and J is TRBJ2-1, with 9 bases lining up with TRBD1. The V segment lost 5 bases and the J segment 0 bases; nucleotides outside the gene matches: 14. This CDR3 has 18 amino acids. CDR1 and CDR2 (germline): SQVTM, ANQGSEA. This CDR3 is CSVWGQGGSGSSYNEQFF. Here the CDR3 DNA reads TGCAGCGTTTGGGGACAGGGAGGTAGCGGAAGCTCCTACAATGAGCAGTTCTTC.

Many counts were recorded for this clonotype. The chain is built from TRBV15 and TRBJ1-6; unclear D gene. The CDR3 has 13 amino acids. Deletions cut 0 bases from V and 9 bases from J, with 6 bases between. Germline CDR1 LNHNV, CDR2 YYDKDF (reference sequence). The CDR3 sequence is CATSRDTRSPLHF. CDR3 coding DNA: TGTGCCACCAGCAGAGATACTCGTTCACCCCTCCACTTT.

The V and J genes are TRBV15 and TRBJ2-5; D remains ambiguous. The germline V gene encodes CDR1 LNHNV and CDR2 YYDKDF (reference sequence). V was cut by 5 bases and J by 3 bases, with 10 bases left in between. The CDR3 sequence is 13 residues long. CDR3: CATSGRAEETQYF. In nucleotides, the CDR3 is TGTGCCACCAGCGGACGGGCTGAAGAGACCCAGTACTTC. Looking up the rest from reference TRBV15 and TRBJ2-5 gives the full variable domain: DAMVIQNPRYQVTQFGKPVTLSCSQTLNHNVMYWYQQKSSQAPKLLFHYYDKDFNNEADTPDNFQSRRPNTSFCFLDIRSPGLGDTAMYLCATSGRAEETQYFGPGTRLLVL.

This chain links TRBV10-3 with TRBJ2-3, with D uncertain. The germline CDR1 and CDR2 sequences are ENHRY and SYGVKD. Trimming took 6 bases from V and 2 from J, leaving 6 bases between them. The length of the CDR3 is 12 residues. This chain's CDR3 is CAIRTPTDTQYF. The CDR3 bases are TGTGCCATCAGGACGCCCACAGATACGCAGTATTTT.

V usage is TRBV6-1 and J usage is TRBJ2-4; 12 positions match TRBD2. Trimming at V came to 7 bases and at J to 3 bases, leaving 4 bases not matched to a gene. This CDR3 has 15 residues. CDR1 MNHNS and CDR2 SASEGT come from the germline V gene. For the CDR3, the DNA is TGTGCCAGCACGACTAGCGGGAGTCACAAAAACATTCAGTACTTC. Its protein is CASTTSGSHKNIQYF.

This clonotype has just a few counts. The V call is TRBV7-2, the J call TRBJ2-7, with D perhaps matching TRBD1 (5 bases). This CDR3 is 13 amino acids long. Between the trimmed V and J ends, which lost 4 bases and 7 bases, there was a span of 14 bases. Germline lookup yields CDR1 SGHTA and CDR2 FQGNSA. CDR3 nucleotide sequence: TGTGCCAGCAGCTCTACTCTAAGGGGAGAGCAGTACTTC. Its translation is CASSSTLRGEQYF.

In its sample, this clonotype was seen a few times. This chain joins TRBV4-1 and TRBJ2-2; TRBD1 matches at 7 bases. CDR1 and CDR2 (germline): MGHRA, YSYEKL. J was trimmed by 4 bases and V by 1 base; bases with no gene match: 12. The length of the CDR3 is 18 residues. CDR3 DNA: TGCGCCAGCAGCCAAGGCCTGAGGGGGCTCACTCGCACCGGGGAGCTGTTTTTT. Residues: CASSQGLRGLTRTGELFF.

This chain joins TRBV19 and TRBJ1-2; D not resolved. V was clipped by 1 base and J by 3 bases, with 6 bases between them. This CDR3 has 13 residues. Germline V gives CDR1 LNHDA, CDR2 SQIVND (reference sequence). CDR3 sequence reads: CASSIARYYGYTF. The CDR3, as DNA: TGTGCCAGTAGTATAGCCCGCTACTATGGCTACACCTTC.

V usage is TRBV2 and J usage is TRBJ2-7; 7 bases agree with TRBD1. This CDR3 comprises 13 residues. J gave up 6 bases and V 7 bases, and 9 bases lay outside the gene matches. Germline CDR1 is SNHLY and CDR2 is FYNNEI. The CDR3 spells CASKYTGVSEQYF. CDR3 coding DNA: TGTGCCAGCAAATACACAGGGGTAAGCGAGCAGTACTTC. The full variable domain, rest sourced from reference TRBV2 and TRBJ2-7, is EPEVTQTPSHQVTQMGQEVILRCVPISNHLYFYWYRQILGQKVEFLVSFYNNEISEKSEIFDDQFSVERPDGSNFTLKIRSTKLEDSAMYFCASKYTGVSEQYFGPGTRLTVT.

The genes are TRBV12-3 or TRBV12-4 and TRBJ2-6; 7 bases align to TRBD1. Germline trimming cut 6 bases from V and 3 bases from J; bases unmatched to any gene: 8. There are 16 residues in the CDR3. The CDR3 DNA reads as TGTGCCAGCAGGGGAATCAGGGGGAATGGGGCCAACGTCCTGACTTTC. Its translation is CASRGIRGNGANVLTF.

The chain carries TRBV4-1 and TRBJ1-4, with D maybe TRBD1 (5 bases). The CDR3 is 16 amino acids. Trimming took off 1 base at V and 8 bases at J, with 17 bases between the two ends. Germline CDR1 MGHRA, CDR2 YSYEKL. Here the CDR3 reads CASSQVVRGDREKLFF. Here the CDR3 DNA reads TGCGCCAGCAGCCAAGTTGTCAGAGGGGATCGGGAAAAACTGTTTTTT.

This clonotype was found a few times. The CDR3 DNA sequence: TGCGCCAGCAGCCAAGTCCCAGACTACGAGCAGTACTTC. It specifies CASSQVPDYEQYF. This chain links TRBV4-1 with TRBJ2-7; no definite D call. Germline values: CDR1 MGHRA, CDR2 YSYEKL. Between the trimmed V and J ends, which lost 1 base and 3 bases, there was a span of 7 bases. This CDR3 region has 13 residues.

This clonotype appeared a few times. The chain employs TRBV11-2 and TRBJ2-7; D possibly uses TRBD1 or TRBD2 (5 bases each). V was trimmed by 4 bases and J by 2 bases, leaving 27 bases between them. The length of the CDR3 is 19 residues. Germline values: CDR1 SGHAT, CDR2 FQNNGV. The CDR3 reads CASSSRKKGSPGAPYEQYF. CDR3 DNA: TGTGCCAGCAGCTCCCGGAAAAAGGGGAGCCCCGGGGCACCCTACGAGCAGTACTTC.

This chain joins TRBV28 and TRBJ2-7, with TRBD2 matching over 9 bases. Trimming took 2 bases from V and 5 from J; bases not matched to a gene: 13. The CDR3 consists of 17 residues. CDR1 and CDR2 (germline): MDHEN, SYDVKM. CDR3 region: CASSLERWREGLNEQYF. CDR3 nucleotide sequence: TGTGCCAGCAGTTTAGAGAGGTGGCGGGAGGGCCTCAACGAGCAGTACTTC.